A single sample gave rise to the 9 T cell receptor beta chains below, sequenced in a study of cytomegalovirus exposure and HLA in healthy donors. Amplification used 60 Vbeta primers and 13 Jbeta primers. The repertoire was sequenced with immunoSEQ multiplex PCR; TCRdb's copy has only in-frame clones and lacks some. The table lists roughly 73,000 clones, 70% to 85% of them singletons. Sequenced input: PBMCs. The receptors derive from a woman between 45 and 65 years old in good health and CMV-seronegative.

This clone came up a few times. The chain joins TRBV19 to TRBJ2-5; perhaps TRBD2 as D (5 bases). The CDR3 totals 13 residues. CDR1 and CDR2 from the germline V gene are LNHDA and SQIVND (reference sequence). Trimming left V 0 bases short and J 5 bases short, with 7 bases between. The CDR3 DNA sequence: TGTGCCAGTAGTATAGACCGAGGGGAGACCCAGTACTTC. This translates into CASSIDRGETQYF.

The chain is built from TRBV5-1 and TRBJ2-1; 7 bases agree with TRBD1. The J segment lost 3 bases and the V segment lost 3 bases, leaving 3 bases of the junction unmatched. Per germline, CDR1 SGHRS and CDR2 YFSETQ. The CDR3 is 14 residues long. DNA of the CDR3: TGCGCCAGCAGCTCGGGACAGAGCTACAATGAGCAGTTCTTC. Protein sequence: CASSSGQSYNEQFF. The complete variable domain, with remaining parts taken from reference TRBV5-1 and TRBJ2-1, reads KAGVTQTPRYLIKTRGQQVTLSCSPISGHRSVSWYQQTPGQGLQFLFEYFSETQRNKGNFPGRFSGRQFSNSRSEMNVSTLELGDSALYLCASSSGQSYNEQFFGPGTRLTVL.

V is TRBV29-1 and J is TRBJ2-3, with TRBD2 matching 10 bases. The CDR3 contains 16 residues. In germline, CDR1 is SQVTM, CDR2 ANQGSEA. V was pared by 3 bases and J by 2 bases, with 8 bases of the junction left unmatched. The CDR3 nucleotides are TGCAGCGTTGAGGGGACTAGCGAGCCGAACACAGATACGCAGTATTTT. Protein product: CSVEGTSEPNTDTQYF.

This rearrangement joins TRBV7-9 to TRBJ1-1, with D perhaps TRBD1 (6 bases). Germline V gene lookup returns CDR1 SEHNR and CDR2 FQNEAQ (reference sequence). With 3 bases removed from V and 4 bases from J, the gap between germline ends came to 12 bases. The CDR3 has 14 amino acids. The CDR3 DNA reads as TGTGCCAGCAGCTTGGGGGGGGCGGTCACTGAAGCTTTCTTT. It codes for CASSLGGAVTEAFF.

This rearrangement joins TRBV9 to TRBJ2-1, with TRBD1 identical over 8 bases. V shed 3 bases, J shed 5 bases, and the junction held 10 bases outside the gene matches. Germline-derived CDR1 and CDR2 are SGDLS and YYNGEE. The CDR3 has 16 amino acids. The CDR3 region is CASSADRAVSNNEQFF. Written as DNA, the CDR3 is TGTGCCAGCAGCGCGGACAGGGCGGTTTCTAACAATGAGCAGTTCTTC.

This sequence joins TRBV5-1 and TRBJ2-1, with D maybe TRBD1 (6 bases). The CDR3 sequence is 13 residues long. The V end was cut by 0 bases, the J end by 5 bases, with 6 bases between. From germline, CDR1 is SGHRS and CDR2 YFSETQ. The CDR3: CASSLGGHNEQFF. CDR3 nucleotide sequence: TGCGCCAGCAGCTTGGGGGGGCACAATGAGCAGTTCTTC.

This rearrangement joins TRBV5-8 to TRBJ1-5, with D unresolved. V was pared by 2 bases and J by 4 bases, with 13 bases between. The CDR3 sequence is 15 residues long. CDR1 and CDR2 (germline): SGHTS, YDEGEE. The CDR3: CASSLGERKNQPQHF. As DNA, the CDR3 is TGTGCCAGCAGCTTAGGAGAGAGAAAAAATCAGCCCCAGCATTTT.

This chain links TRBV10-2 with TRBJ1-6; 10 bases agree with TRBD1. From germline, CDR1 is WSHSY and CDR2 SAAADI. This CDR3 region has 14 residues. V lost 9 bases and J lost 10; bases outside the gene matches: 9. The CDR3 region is CARWDRGTESPLHF. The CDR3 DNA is TGCGCCAGGTGGGACAGGGGAACAGAATCACCCCTCCACTTT.

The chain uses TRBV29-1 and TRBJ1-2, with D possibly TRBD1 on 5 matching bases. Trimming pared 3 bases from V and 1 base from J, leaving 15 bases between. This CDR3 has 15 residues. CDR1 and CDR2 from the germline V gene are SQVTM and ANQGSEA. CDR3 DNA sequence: TGCAGCGTTGATATAGGGGCTCACTTTAACTATGGCTACACCTTC. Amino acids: CSVDIGAHFNYGYTF.